The 21 T cell receptor beta chains in this list originate from one sample, sequenced in a study of OX40 agonist ivuxolimab in advanced cancers. The assay was immunoSEQ multiplex PCR, and TCRdb's table has in-frame clones only and misses some. This table holds 25,000 or so clones, roughly 66% found once. The sequencing here drew on CD4+ or CD8+ T cells sorted from blood, taken in a trial of the OX40 agonist ivuxolimab. These receptors all come from an adult with an advanced solid tumor such as melanoma, head and neck, liver or kidney cancer.

About this clone: At one of its ends the junction is not consistent with the germline gene, which may arise from a read error. The V call is TRBV7-7, the J call TRBJ2-5; 7 positions match TRBD1. Germline values: CDR1 SSHAT, CDR2 FNYEAQ (reference sequence). CDR3 length equals 15 residues. CDR3 DNA sequence: TGTGCTAGCAGCCCCCGGGACAGAGTCCAAGAGACCCAGTACTTC. Its translation: CASSPRDRVQETQYF.

V gene TRBV7-9 combines with J gene TRBJ2-7; D may be TRBD2 (6 bases). CDR1 is SEHNR and CDR2 is FQNEAQ in the germline V gene (reference sequence). V dropped 5 bases and J dropped 2 bases, with 10 bases sitting between them. The CDR3 consists of 13 residues. The CDR3 sequence is CASSPRTTYEQYF. The CDR3 bases are TGTGCCAGCAGCCCTCGGACTACCTACGAGCAGTACTTC.

The chain carries TRBV7-3 and TRBJ2-5; 14 bases are a match to TRBD2. V gave up 5 bases and J gave up 2 bases; unmatched junction bases: 1. Germline V gene data show CDR1 as SGHTA and CDR2 as FQGTGA. The CDR3 length is 15 residues. CDR3: CASSRTSGGQETQYF. For the CDR3, the DNA is TGTGCCAGCAGCCGGACTAGCGGGGGGCAAGAGACCCAGTACTTC.

The V call is TRBV4-1, the J call TRBJ2-7; D is ambiguous. From germline, CDR1 is MGHRA and CDR2 YSYEKL. The CDR3 runs 14 residues. Trimming shortened V by 0 bases and J by 2 bases, and 8 bases separated the two germline ends. The CDR3 here is CASSQDRFPYEQYF. The CDR3 coding sequence is TGCGCCAGCAGCCAAGACCGCTTTCCCTACGAGCAGTACTTC.

Here the CDR3 reads CAWSLGGVHGYTF. CDR3 bases: TGTGCCTGGAGCCTAGGGGGGGTTCATGGCTACACCTTC. V is TRBV30 and J is TRBJ1-2; TRBD1 might be the D (6 bases). CDR3 length equals 13 residues. Trimming removed 3 bases from V and 6 bases from J, with 14 bases in between. CDR1 is GTSNPN and CDR2 is SVGIG in the germline V gene (reference sequence).

CDR3 DNA: TGTGCCAGTAGTATAGTAGCGGGGGTCTCCTACAATGAGCAGTTCTTC. This codes for CASSIVAGVSYNEQFF. V gene TRBV19 combines with J gene TRBJ2-1; the match to TRBD2 covers 9 bases. Germline CDR1 LNHDA, CDR2 SQIVND (reference sequence). The CDR3 runs 16 residues. The junction had 1 base not matched to a gene; V was cut back by 1 base and J by 0 bases.

The chain employs TRBV7-9 and TRBJ1-3; D remains unclear. V lost 5 bases to trimming and J lost 6 bases, with 11 bases between them. Germline CDR1 and CDR2: SEHNR and FQNEAQ (reference sequence). The CDR3 covers 13 residues. Here the CDR3 DNA reads TGTGCCAGCAGCCCCGTCGCCGCAAACACCATATATTTT. It translates to CASSPVAANTIYF.

The rearrangement uses TRBV19 and TRBJ1-3, with D maybe TRBD1 (5 bases). The CDR3 is 20 amino acids. Looked up from germline, CDR1 is LNHDA and CDR2 is SQIVND (reference sequence). Trimming took 2 bases from V and 0 from J, leaving 23 bases between them. The CDR3 nucleotides read TGTGCCAGTAGTATATCCGGGACCATCCTTCTTAAGAGCTCTGGAAACACCATATATTTT. Translating gives CASSISGTILLKSSGNTIYF.

This clone is judged medium-sized. The chain links TRBV6-5 to TRBJ2-7, with TRBD1 as a possible D gene (5 bases). Trimming took 6 bases from V and 3 from J, leaving 18 bases between them. CDR1 and CDR2 from the germline V gene are MNHEY and SVGAGI. CDR3 size: 15 residues. In DNA, the CDR3 is TGTGCCAGCAGCCCCGACAGACCTCCTAACTACGAGCAGTACTTC. Protein product: CASSPDRPPNYEQYF.

The chain is built from TRBV7-9 and TRBJ2-3; D might be TRBD1 (5 bases). Trimming removed 4 bases at V and 3 bases at J, with 14 bases between. This CDR3 contains 15 residues. CDR1 SEHNR and CDR2 FQNEAQ come from the germline V gene (reference sequence). CDR3 DNA: TGTGCCAGCAGCTCGATGGACACCTCGACAGATACGCAGTATTTT. Its translation: CASSSMDTSTDTQYF. The full variable domain, with the rest looked up from reference TRBV7-9 and TRBJ2-3, is DTGVSQNPRHKITKRGQNVTFRCDPISEHNRLYWYRQTLGQGPEFLTYFQNEAQLEKSRLLSDRFSAERPKGSFSTLEIQRTEQGDSAMYLCASSSMDTSTDTQYFGPGTRLTVL.

This clone occurred a few times. V and J are TRBV11-2 and TRBJ1-5; D remains ambiguous. This CDR3 is built from 16 residues. Germline V CDR1 and CDR2: SGHAT, FQNNGV. V shed 1 base and J shed 4 bases, with 14 bases lying between them. CDR3: CASSLGGAGRNQPQHF. CDR3 nucleotide sequence: TGTGCCAGCAGCTTAGGTGGTGCGGGGAGGAATCAGCCCCAGCATTTT.

The chain recombines TRBV6-5 with TRBJ2-3; 7 bases map to TRBD1. Germline CDR1 reads MNHEY; CDR2 reads SVGAGI. The trim removed 6 bases at V and 3 bases at J, leaving 9 bases unmatched. The CDR3 totals 15 residues. CDR3 region: CASSQQGRRTDTQYF. For the CDR3, the DNA is TGTGCCAGCAGCCAACAGGGGCGGAGGACAGATACGCAGTATTTT.

This clone was seen only a few times. This chain connects TRBV6-1 to TRBJ1-5; D not resolved. Looked up from germline, CDR1 is MNHNS and CDR2 is SASEGT. The V gene lost 6 bases and the J gene lost 0 bases, with 12 bases spanning the gap. This CDR3 has 15 residues. Here the CDR3 reads CASRESADSNQPQHF. CDR3 in DNA: TGTGCCAGCAGGGAGTCAGCGGATAGCAATCAGCCCCAGCATTTT.

This rearrangement joins TRBV6-1 to TRBJ2-1; no reliable D call. V was cut by 5 bases and J by 5 bases, with 4 bases left in between. CDR1 and CDR2 from the germline V gene are MNHNS and SASEGT. The CDR3 loop spans 11 amino acids. CDR3: CASSLDNEQFF. DNA of the CDR3: TGTGCCAGCAGTTTAGACAATGAGCAGTTCTTC.

The rearrangement uses TRBV28 and TRBJ2-3; no reliable D call. The CDR3 sequence is 11 residues long. V was pared by 1 base and J by 6 bases, with 2 bases between. CDR1 and CDR2 (germline): MDHEN, SYDVKM. CDR3 in DNA: TGTGCCAGCAGTTTATCTGATACGCAGTATTTT. Translating gives CASSLSDTQYF. Filled out from reference TRBV28 and TRBJ2-3, the complete variable domain reads DVKVTQSSRYLVKRTGEKVFLECVQDMDHENMFWYRQDPGLGLRLIYFSYDVKMKEKGDIPEGYSVSREKKERFSLILESASTNQTSMYLCASSLSDTQYFGPGTRLTVL.

The genes are TRBV4-1 and TRBJ1-2, with D possibly TRBD1 on 6 matching bases. From germline, CDR1 is MGHRA and CDR2 YSYEKL. The length of the CDR3 is 17 residues. The V gene lost 6 bases and the J gene lost 1 base, with 21 bases spanning the gap. As DNA, the CDR3 is TGCGCCAGCAGTCTATTGGAGTTCGGGACAATTAACTATGGCTACACCTTC. This translates into CASSLLEFGTINYGYTF.

This clone was observed a single time. V and J are TRBV5-4 and TRBJ2-7; the D gene is possibly TRBD1 (6 bases). Per germline, CDR1 SGHNT and CDR2 YYREEE (reference sequence). The CDR3 sequence is 16 residues long. Trimming removed 0 bases at V and 1 base at J, with 14 bases between. In DNA form, the CDR3 reads TGTGCCAGCAGCTTGGAGGGGGTACGAAGGTCCTACGAGCAGTACTTC. This gives the protein CASSLEGVRRSYEQYF.

The chain couples TRBV6-1 to TRBJ2-7; D perhaps matches TRBD1 (5 bases). This CDR3 is 13 amino acids long. Germline CDR1 MNHNS, CDR2 SASEGT. V dropped 2 bases and J dropped 2 bases, with 7 bases sitting between them. The CDR3: CASSETRAYEQYF. CDR3 DNA: TGTGCCAGCAGTGAAACCAGGGCCTACGAGCAGTACTTC.

J is TRBJ2-1 and V is TRBV27; 9 bases line up with TRBD2. Per the germline V gene, CDR1 is MNHEY and CDR2 is SMNVEV (reference sequence). V dropped 5 bases and J dropped 6; count of bases not matched to a gene: 8. The CDR3 covers 15 residues. CDR3 bases: TGTGCCAGCAGTACCGGGCTAGCGGGGACCAATGAGCAGTTCTTC. Its protein is CASSTGLAGTNEQFF.

The chain uses TRBV5-5 and TRBJ1-2, with D unresolved. CDR3 length: 16 residues. Trimming took 4 bases from V and 0 from J, leaving 16 bases between them. From germline, CDR1 is SGHKS and CDR2 YYEKEE (reference sequence). CDR3 coding DNA: TGTGCCAGCAGCCCCGACTCGGCAGGCTCTAACTATGGCTACACCTTC. It yields the protein CASSPDSAGSNYGYTF. The complete variable domain, with remaining parts taken from reference TRBV5-5 and TRBJ1-2, reads DAGVTQSPTHLIKTRGQQVTLRCSPISGHKSVSWYQQVLGQGPQFIFQYYEKEERGRGNFPDRFSARQFPNYSSELNVNALLLGDSALYLCASSPDSAGSNYGYTFGSGTRLTVV.

The sample holds one count of this clone. The chain combines TRBV6-5 with TRBJ2-4, with no clear D. Trimming stripped 0 bases from V and 10 bases from J, with 7 bases between. The germline gives CDR1 MNHEY, CDR2 SVGAGI. The CDR3 runs to 12 residues. The CDR3 sequence is CASSYSGIIQYF. In DNA, the CDR3 is TGTGCCAGCAGTTACTCCGGAATAATTCAGTACTTC.